This is a list of T cell receptor beta chains from one sample in a study of blood T cell repertoires in COVID-19. Sequenced by immunoSEQ multiplex PCR; TCRdb stores in-frame clones only, minus some. Among 30,000 to 40,000 clones listed, about nine tenths were seen once. The material sequenced was peripheral blood. These TCRs come from a human donor with active COVID-19. The donor label of this sample is uncertain. Each CDR3 is given with its conserved first and last residue. Each record gives: V gene, D gene, clone size, J gene, CDR3 DNA, CDR3 protein. D genes are given only for firm matches. Clone sizes are given selectively: once, few, many, or a class where the clone is expanded.

TRBV4-1	.	.	TRBJ1-1	TGCGCCAGCAGCCAAGATGCGGGGGGACGGTGGGGCACTGAAGCTTTCTTT	CASSQDAGGRWGTEAFF
TRBV21-1	.	.	TRBJ1-2	TGTGCCAGCAGCCGGGACAGGGGCTACTATGGCTACACCTTC	CASSRDRGYYGYTF
TRBV3-1/TRBV3-2	TRBD1	.	TRBJ2-6	TGTGCCAGCAGCCACCTCCGACAGGGGGCCTCTGGGGCCAACGTCCTGACTTTC	CASSHLRQGASGANVLTF
TRBV14	TRBD1	.	TRBJ1-2	TGTGCCAGCAGCCTAAATCTGGGACAGGCTAGTGGCTACACCTTC	CASSLNLGQASGYTF
TRBV11-2	TRBD2	.	TRBJ2-3	TGTGCCAGCAGCTACGGACTAGCGGGGCCAGATACGCAGTATTTT	CASSYGLAGPDTQYF
TRBV7-9	.	.	TRBJ2-3	TGTGCCAGCCGAGGCGGGGCTGGCACAGATACGCAGTATTTT	CASRGGAGTDTQYF
TRBV19	TRBD2	.	TRBJ2-5	TGTGCCAGTGTCTCTAGCGGGGGGGAGACCCAGTACTTC	CASVSSGGETQYF
TRBV28	.	.	TRBJ2-7	TGTGCCAGCAGTTTATCCAGGGGACAGCAGTACTTC	CASSLSRGQQYF
TRBV9	.	.	TRBJ1-3	TGTGCCAGCAGCGTCACCGACAACGCCTCTGGAAACACCATATATTTT	CASSVTDNASGNTIYF
TRBV5-1	.	once	TRBJ2-7	TGCGCCAGCAGCTTGGATCAGGGGGGTAACTACGAGCAGTACTTC	CASSLDQGGNYEQYF
TRBV7-2	TRBD2	.	TRBJ2-7	TGTGCCAGCAGCTTATCGGGTAGCGGGGGGACCCCCTACGAGCAGTACTTC	CASSLSGSGGTPYEQYF
TRBV25-1	.	.	TRBJ2-5	TGTGCCAGCAGTGAATATAAATTCCAAGAGACCCAGTACTTC	CASSEYKFQETQYF
TRBV29-1	.	.	TRBJ1-1	TGCAGCGCCGGACAGATGAACACTGAAGCTTTCTTT	CSAGQMNTEAFF
TRBV6-4	TRBD1	.	TRBJ1-6	TGTGCCAGCAGTGAGGGACAGGGGAATTCACCCCTCCACTTT	CASSEGQGNSPLHF
TRBV27	TRBD1	.	TRBJ1-2	TGTGCCAGCAGTCCGAGACAGGGGAGCTATGGCTACACCTTC	CASSPRQGSYGYTF
TRBV4-1	.	.	TRBJ1-2	TGCGCCAGCAGCCAACCTAGGGAGGGGAGCTCCACTTATGGCTACACCTTC	CASSQPREGSSTYGYTF
TRBV2	.	.	TRBJ2-3	TGTGCCAGCACACGACTTAGCACAGATACGCAGTATTTT	CASTRLSTDTQYF
TRBV3-1/TRBV3-2	.	.	TRBJ1-6	TGTGCCAGCAGCCAAGATTGGGGAGGGGTTAGTTCACCCCTCCACTTT	CASSQDWGGVSSPLHF
TRBV6-5	.	.	TRBJ2-7	TGTGCCAGCAGTTACTCTACAGGGTCCCTCCACGAGCAGTACTTC	CASSYSTGSLHEQYF
TRBV6-2/TRBV6-3	.	.	TRBJ1-1	TGTGCCAGCAGTTACGCCTACTCATTTGAAGCTTTCTTT	CASSYAYSFEAFF
TRBV11-3	TRBD1	.	TRBJ2-5	TGTGCCAGCAGCCGGGACAGCCAAGAGACCCAGTACTTC	CASSRDSQETQYF
TRBV6-6	.	.	TRBJ1-5	TGTGCCAGCAGCGCAGGGCAGAATCAGCCCCAGCATTTT	CASSAGQNQPQHF
TRBV5-1	TRBD1	.	TRBJ2-7	TGCGCCAGCAGCCCGCGGACAGGAGCAATCTCCTACGAGCAGTACTTC	CASSPRTGAISYEQYF
TRBV7-3	.	.	TRBJ2-7	TGTGCCAGCAGCTTAACGCGGGTCGGAGGGGTAAAGACCCGTTACGAGCAGTACTTC	CASSLTRVGGVKTRYEQYF
TRBV9	.	.	TRBJ2-5	TGTGCCAGCAGCCTCTCCGGGACTCAAGAGACCCAGTACTTC	CASSLSGTQETQYF
TRBV27	TRBD2	.	TRBJ2-5	TGTGCCAGCAGTCCCCTACTAGCGGGGGGGCCGGAGACCCAGTACTTC	CASSPLLAGGPETQYF
TRBV12-3/TRBV12-4	.	once	TRBJ1-3	TGTGCCAGCAGTTACTACTCTGGAAACACCATATATTTT	CASSYYSGNTIYF
TRBV7-3	TRBD2	.	TRBJ2-5	TGTGCCAGCAGCCTGACTAGCGGGAGAGAGATGGGAGAGACCCAGTACTTC	CASSLTSGREMGETQYF
TRBV24-1	.	.	TRBJ1-2	TGTGCCACCAGTGATTTTGGAGGGGTCTATGGCTACACCTTC	CATSDFGGVYGYTF
TRBV13	.	.	TRBJ2-1	TGTGCCAGCAGCTCTAGCAGGGGTCGGTCCTACAATGAGCAGTTCTTC	CASSSSRGRSYNEQFF
TRBV6-5	.	.	TRBJ2-1	TGTGCCAGCAGTTACGGGGGCAAGGGTAATGAGCAGTTCTTC	CASSYGGKGNEQFF
TRBV24-1	TRBD2	.	TRBJ2-3	TGTGCCACCAGTGGAACTAGCGGGGGGGCAGATACGCAGTATTTT	CATSGTSGGADTQYF
TRBV19	TRBD1	once	TRBJ2-6	TGTGCCAGTAGCGCACAGGGGGCCGGCGGTGGGGCCAACGTCCTGACTTTC	CASSAQGAGGGANVLTF